Below are 32 T cell receptor beta chains sequenced from a single sample in a study of T cell responses to AZD1222 COVID-19 vaccine (dated by TCRdb to the early 2020s). The sample's time point label, decoded: baseline before first vaccination. Library creation used the immunoSEQ multiplex PCR assay. TCRdb obtained this table from immuneACCESS and retained in-frame rearrangements with V and J assigned. These tables miss some clones; where compared with another copy, unresolved V genes account for less than half of the shortfall, and the remainder is unexplained. Within this sample are roughly 260,000 clones, with 93% of them counted one time only. The ten largest clones represent approximately 0.52% of the sample. Sequences were derived from peripheral blood, sampled on day 0 of AZD1222 vaccination. The receptors were sampled from an adult in good health.

This chain links TRBV7-2 with TRBJ2-7; no firm D call. The CDR3 totals 14 residues. Germline V gene lookup returns CDR1 SGHTA and CDR2 FQGNSA. The V and J ends lost 6 bases and 7 bases respectively, with 19 bases between them. The DNA of the CDR3 is TGTGCCAGCAGGTCTGGTGGCACCGCTGGGGAGCAGTACTTC. Amino acid sequence: CASRSGGTAGEQYF.

The chain employs TRBV9 and TRBJ1-3; D unclear. V lost 3 bases, J lost 0 bases, and 4 bases lay in between. CDR1 SGDLS and CDR2 YYNGEE come from the germline V gene. The CDR3 runs 13 residues. The CDR3 is CASSARSGNTIYF. The CDR3 nucleotides are TGTGCCAGCAGCGCCCGCTCTGGAAACACCATATATTTT.

The gene calls are TRBV10-3 and TRBJ1-2; D unresolved. This CDR3 contains 13 residues. V lost 6 bases, J lost 0 bases, and 8 bases lay in between. CDR1 ENHRY and CDR2 SYGVKD come from the germline V gene. The CDR3 DNA follows: TGTGCCATCAGGCCGGAGCCTAACTATGGCTACACCTTC. This codes for CAIRPEPNYGYTF.

V is TRBV9 and J is TRBJ2-1; tentative D call: TRBD2 (5 bases). The CDR3 contains 15 residues. Between the trimmed V and J ends, which lost 3 bases and 4 bases, there was a span of 14 bases. Germline CDR1 SGDLS, CDR2 YYNGEE. CDR3 DNA sequence: TGTGCCAGCAGCGGAAGGATAGCGCCTTACAATGAGCAGTTCTTC. Protein sequence: CASSGRIAPYNEQFF.

There are a few counts of this clone. The chain links TRBV28 to TRBJ1-2, with a weak D call TRBD1 (6 bases). The CDR3 loop spans 14 amino acids. Germline-derived CDR1 and CDR2 are MDHEN and SYDVKM. Trimming stripped 5 bases from V and 3 bases from J, with 13 bases between. The CDR3 nucleotides read TGTGCCAGCAGTGCTGGAAGGGGGGACTATGGCTACACCTTC. Translated, it gives CASSAGRGDYGYTF.

The J gene is TRBJ1-1, the V gene TRBV28; D is possibly TRBD1 (5 bases). The CDR3 covers 15 residues. Germline assignment: CDR1 MDHEN and CDR2 SYDVKM. The V end was cut by 4 bases, the J end by 1 base, with 13 bases between. The CDR3 region is CASSSPSGENTEAFF. CDR3 coding DNA: TGTGCCAGCAGTTCGCCCTCGGGGGAGAACACTGAAGCTTTCTTT.

The gene calls are TRBV4-2 and TRBJ2-7; D may be TRBD2 (6 bases). The CDR3 runs to 16 residues. The germline CDR1 and CDR2 sequences are LGHNA and YNFKEQ. Trimming pared 4 bases from V and 0 bases from J, leaving 16 bases between. The CDR3 is CASSPHQRASSYEQYF. The CDR3 bases are TGTGCCAGCAGCCCCCACCAGCGGGCTAGCTCCTACGAGCAGTACTTC.

This sequence joins TRBV6-4 and TRBJ1-4, with TRBD1 as a possible D gene (6 bases). The CDR3 runs to 12 residues. Trimming pared 7 bases from V and 6 bases from J, leaving 9 bases between. Germline assignment: CDR1 MRHNA and CDR2 SNTAGT. In DNA form, the CDR3 reads TGTGCCAGCACCGGGGGCGATGAAAAACTGTTTTTT. Translation: CASTGGDEKLFF.

The chain is built from TRBV9 and TRBJ1-1; D unresolved. Looked up from germline, CDR1 is SGDLS and CDR2 is YYNGEE. V lost 0 bases, J lost 1 base, and 16 bases lay in between. The CDR3 spans 17 residues. As DNA, the CDR3 is TGTGCCAGCAGCGTAGCTGATACCCGGCGATCGAACACTGAAGCTTTCTTT. This translates into CASSVADTRRSNTEAFF. Full variable domain (rest looked up from reference TRBV9 and TRBJ1-1): DSGVTQTPKHLITATGQRVTLRCSPRSGDLSVYWYQQSLDQGLQFLIQYYNGEERAKGNILERFSAQQFPDLHSELNLSSLELGDSALYFCASSVADTRRSNTEAFFGQGTRLTVV.

The chain couples TRBV28 to TRBJ1-1, with 8 bases matching TRBD1. In germline, CDR1 is MDHEN, CDR2 SYDVKM. The CDR3 length is 15 residues. V trimming: 1 base; J trimming: 8 bases; junction bases outside the gene matches: 9. CDR3 protein: CASSLFSRTGREAFF. The CDR3 DNA is TGTGCCAGCAGTTTATTTTCCCGGACAGGGCGGGAAGCTTTCTTT.

The chain employs TRBV7-8 and TRBJ2-1; 7 nucleotides align to TRBD2. The V and J ends lost 6 bases and 10 bases, in that order; junction bases with no gene match: 15. Germline V lookup: CDR1 SGHVS, CDR2 FQNEAQ. The CDR3 totals 15 residues. The CDR3 sequence: CASSSSGTTIKEQFF. CDR3 coding DNA: TGTGCCAGCAGTTCTTCCGGGACTACTATTAAGGAGCAGTTCTTC.

The chain links TRBV27 to TRBJ2-1, with D tentatively TRBD2 (6 bases). The germline gives CDR1 MNHEY, CDR2 SMNVEV (reference sequence). V lost 6 bases to trimming and J lost 6 bases, with 12 bases between them. This CDR3 contains 13 residues. The CDR3 reads CASRTNGGNEQFF. Here the CDR3 DNA reads TGTGCCAGCAGGACTAACGGGGGCAATGAGCAGTTCTTC.

The gene calls are TRBV19 and TRBJ2-6; tentatively, D is TRBD2 (5 bases). This CDR3 has 19 amino acids. CDR1 is LNHDA, CDR2 SQIVND, per germline (reference sequence). Trimming took off 3 bases at V and 1 base at J, with 19 bases between the two ends. DNA of the CDR3: TGTGCCAGTAGTATGAGAGGGTTCCTTACTTCGTCTGGGGCCAACGTCCTGACTTTC. It encodes CASSMRGFLTSSGANVLTF.

In nucleotides, the CDR3 is TGTGCCAGCAGCCAAGGTGGCCGGGGTGGGCAGCCCCAGCATTTT. This codes for CASSQGGRGGQPQHF. The gene calls are TRBV3-1 (or the pseudogene TRBV3-2) and TRBJ1-5, with D unclear. This CDR3 region has 15 residues. Per the germline V gene, CDR1 is LGHDT and CDR2 is YNNKEL (reference sequence). V was shortened by 1 base and J by 7 bases, with 14 bases between the two germline ends.

The chain is built from TRBV18 and TRBJ2-7; TRBD2 matches at 8 bases. The V gene end was trimmed by 3 bases and the J gene end by 0 bases; junction bases not matched to a gene: 7. The CDR3 totals 16 residues. Germline lookup yields CDR1 KGHSH and CDR2 LQKENI. CDR3 coding DNA: TGTGCCAGCTCACCCATTACTAGCGGCCCCTCCTACGAGCAGTACTTC. Its protein product is CASSPITSGPSYEQYF.

The chain couples TRBV6-1 to TRBJ2-1; 7 bases line up with TRBD2. The junction had 0 bases not matched to a gene; V was cut back by 1 base and J by 0 bases. The CDR3 has 15 amino acids. Per germline, CDR1 MNHNS and CDR2 SASEGT. CDR3 loop: CASSEGGSSYNEQFF. CDR3 coding DNA: TGTGCCAGCAGTGAAGGCGGGAGCTCCTACAATGAGCAGTTCTTC.

This clone appeared once. The rearrangement joins TRBV5-1 to TRBJ1-1, with D uncertain. Looked up from germline, CDR1 is SGHRS and CDR2 is YFSETQ. The CDR3 is 16 residues long. V shed 4 bases and J shed 0 bases, with 16 bases lying between them. The CDR3 DNA reads as TGCGCCAGCAGCCCGGAGGGCCGGAGGATGAACACTGAAGCTTTCTTT. It translates to CASSPEGRRMNTEAFF.

This chain connects TRBV13 to TRBJ2-2; D is unresolved. This CDR3 has 14 amino acids. Germline loops: CDR1 PRHDT, CDR2 FYEKMQ (reference sequence). Trimming removed 5 bases at V and 1 base at J, with 8 bases between. The CDR3 region is CASSREENTGELFF. CDR3 nucleotide sequence: TGTGCCAGCAGCCGAGAGGAGAACACCGGGGAGCTGTTTTTT.

The chain joins TRBV15 to TRBJ1-1; 9 bases are shared with TRBD1. This CDR3 is 15 amino acids long. J gave up 6 bases and V 0 bases, and 5 bases lay outside the gene matches. The germline V gene has CDR1 LNHNV and CDR2 YYDKDF (reference sequence). CDR3 loop: CATSRDGTGNPEAFF. In nucleotides, the CDR3 is TGTGCCACCAGCAGAGATGGGACAGGGAATCCTGAAGCTTTCTTT.

The J gene is TRBJ1-2, the V gene TRBV7-9; D not resolved. The CDR3 extends over 13 amino acids. V lost 5 bases to trimming and J lost 3 bases, with 10 bases between them. The germline gives CDR1 SEHNR, CDR2 FQNEAQ (reference sequence). The CDR3 region has the DNA TGTGCCAGCAGCCAAGCGAGGGACTATGGCTACACCTTC. Translation gives CASSQARDYGYTF.

J is TRBJ2-3 and V is TRBV10-1; 9 bases match TRBD2. Trimming took 6 bases from V and 1 from J; bases not matched to a gene: 2. Per the germline V gene, CDR1 is WNHNN and CDR2 is SYGVQD (reference sequence). The CDR3 consists of 14 residues. The CDR3 protein is CASRASGGTDTQYF. CDR3 nucleotide sequence: TGCGCCAGCAGGGCTAGCGGGGGCACAGATACGCAGTATTTT.

V usage is TRBV29-1 and J usage is TRBJ2-3; tentative D call: TRBD2 (5 bases). With 5 bases removed from V and 4 bases from J, the gap between germline ends came to 10 bases. Germline V gene sequence: CDR1 SQVTM, CDR2 ANQGSEA. This CDR3 region has 12 residues. CDR3 sequence reads: CSVREGSDTQYF. The CDR3 nucleotides are TGCAGCGTTCGAGAGGGCTCAGATACGCAGTATTTT.

The chain has TRBV4-3 and TRBJ2-6; D is perhaps TRBD2 (6 bases). The V gene lost 4 bases and the J gene lost 0 bases, with 25 bases spanning the gap. CDR1 is LGHNA and CDR2 is YSLEER in the germline V gene. The CDR3 extends over 21 amino acids. As DNA, the CDR3 is TGCGCCAGCAGCCCCAGAAGAGGAGGGCGGGCCGCTAGCTCTGGGGCCAACGTCCTGACTTTC. As protein: CASSPRRGGRAASSGANVLTF.

This clone appeared once. V usage is TRBV7-2 and J usage is TRBJ2-7, with TRBD1 matching over 9 bases. Germline V gene sequence: CDR1 SGHTA, CDR2 FQGNSA. Losses at the gene ends were 0 bases for V and 6 bases for J; bases not matched to a gene: 12. The CDR3 contains 17 residues. The DNA for the CDR3 is TGTGCCAGCAGCTTAGCAGTACAGGGGGCTGGTGTGGGCGAGCAGTACTTC. Translated: CASSLAVQGAGVGEQYF.

V usage is TRBV7-3 and J usage is TRBJ1-1; no reliable D call. The CDR3 length is 15 residues. With 5 bases removed from V and 1 base from J, the gap between germline ends came to 14 bases. Germline CDR1 SGHTA, CDR2 FQGTGA. In nucleotides, the CDR3 is TGTGCCAGCAGCCCGAAACGGCACCCGAACACTGAAGCTTTCTTT. Encoded protein: CASSPKRHPNTEAFF.

The V and J genes are TRBV28 and TRBJ1-5; TRBD1 is a possible D gene (5 bases). The V end lost 6 bases, the J end lost 6 bases, and 15 bases lay between the germline ends. Germline V gene sequence: CDR1 MDHEN, CDR2 SYDVKM. The CDR3 contains 14 residues. This chain's CDR3 is CASRGGALSQPQHF. The CDR3 region has the DNA TGTGCCAGCAGAGGAGGGGCCCTCAGTCAGCCCCAGCATTTT.

This rearrangement joins TRBV24-1 to TRBJ2-5, with D possibly being TRBD2 (6 bases). CDR3 length: 14 residues. Trimming stripped 7 bases from V and 0 bases from J, with 11 bases between. Germline values: CDR1 KGHDR, CDR2 SFDVKD. This CDR3 reads CATRPSGDQETQYF. CDR3 sequence (DNA): TGTGCCACCAGGCCCTCGGGGGACCAAGAGACCCAGTACTTC.

The chain joins TRBV7-7 to TRBJ2-5, with 11 bases aligning to TRBD1. Germline V gene data show CDR1 as SSHAT and CDR2 as FNYEAQ (reference sequence). This CDR3 region has 16 residues. J lost 2 bases, V lost 5 bases, and 7 bases had no gene match. As DNA, the CDR3 is TGTGCCAGCAGCCCGGACAGGGGGCTTTCTCAAGAGACCCAGTACTTC. Translating it yields CASSPDRGLSQETQYF.

This chain uses TRBV5-1 with TRBJ2-3; 7 bases are a match to TRBD2. Trimming at V came to 5 bases and at J to 7 bases, leaving 22 bases not matched to a gene. The CDR3 sequence is 18 residues long. CDR1 and CDR2 from the germline V gene are SGHRS and YFSETQ. CDR3 coding DNA: TGCGCCAGCAGTTCGGGGCCCGGGGGGAGTGGAACGTTGCATACGCAGTATTTT. Translating gives CASSSGPGGSGTLHTQYF.

The chain joins TRBV7-2 to TRBJ1-2; the D is unclear. The ends were cut back, 2 bases at V and 2 bases at J, with 12 bases in the middle. The germline V gene encodes CDR1 SGHTA and CDR2 FQGNSA. CDR3 length: 15 amino acids. This chain's CDR3 is CASSLTGIGNYGYTF. Written as DNA, the CDR3 is TGTGCCAGCAGCTTAACTGGGATAGGGAACTATGGCTACACCTTC.

This chain joins TRBV21-1 and TRBJ1-5; TRBD1, the table's D call, was not compared with the DNA. TRBV21-1 is a pseudogene segment. The CDR3 consists of 15 residues. In DNA form, the CDR3 reads TGTGCCAGCAGCGCCCGGACAGGGGAGTCTCAGCCCCAGCATTTT. It translates to CASSARTGESQPQHF.

This chain uses TRBV19 with TRBJ1-6; D not resolved. V lost 6 bases and J 10 bases, leaving 13 bases between the germline ends. The V gene's germline CDR1 is LNHDA and CDR2 SQIVND (reference sequence). The CDR3 is 13 residues long. The CDR3 is CASRDPGGSPLHF. The DNA of the CDR3 is TGTGCCAGTAGAGATCCGGGTGGCTCACCCCTCCACTTT.